This entry describes one T cell receptor beta chain. Other nucleotide sequences in the sample specify the same CDR3. This entry comes from a study of shared clonotypes between healthy human individuals. The CDR3 runs 15 residues. Germline CDR1 reads MNHEY; CDR2 reads SMNVEV (reference sequence). The V end lost 0 bases, the J end lost 1 base, and 9 bases lay between the germline ends. Profiled with immunoSEQ multiplex PCR; TCRdb holds only in-frame clones, not every one. The data hold roughly 2,000,000 clones, with over 85% observed a single time. CD45RO-negative, CCR7-selected cells formed the naive CD8 fraction, which excluded terminally differentiated effector memory CD45RA+ cells.

Sequencing was done on a sample of naive CD8+ T cells from PBMCs. V and J are TRBV27 and TRBJ1-1; a weak D match, TRBD1 (5 bases). The sequence was collected from a man aged 18 to 30 in good health. Some clones in this sample may be carry-over from other donors' samples. The CDR3 spells CASSLSGTGNTEAFF. Here the CDR3 DNA reads TGTGCCAGCAGTTTATCCGGGACGGGGAACACTGAAGCTTTCTTT.